This is a list of T cell receptor beta chains from one sample in a study of blood T cell repertoires in COVID-19. The repertoire was sequenced with immunoSEQ multiplex PCR; TCRdb's copy has only in-frame clones and lacks some. The sample includes roughly 160,000 clones, about 80% of them seen just once. Material for sequencing was PBMCs or T cells enriched from blood (not recorded which). The receptors come from a woman aged 60-70 years who had recovered from COVID-19. Both conserved end residues are part of each CDR3. A D gene is named only where the DNA matches it firmly. The size entry is marked missing in some rows and otherwise reads once, few, many or a size class.

abundance: NA; j_gene: TRBJ1-2; v_gene: TRBV19; len: 17; d_gene: TRBD1; CDR3aa: CASSIGTGLLSNYGYTF; CDR3nt: TGTGCCAGTAGTATCGGGACAGGGCTATTATCTAACTATGGCTACACCTTC
abundance: NA; j_gene: TRBJ2-3; v_gene: TRBV10-3; len: 16; d_gene: TRBD2; CDR3aa: CAISESISGGADTQYF; CDR3nt: TGTGCCATCAGTGAGTCGATTAGCGGGGGAGCAGATACGCAGTATTTT
abundance: NA; j_gene: TRBJ1-2; v_gene: TRBV9; len: 14; d_gene: NA; CDR3aa: CASSVEAPDYGYTF; CDR3nt: TGTGCCAGCAGCGTCGAGGCCCCAGACTATGGCTACACCTTC
abundance: NA; j_gene: TRBJ2-1; v_gene: TRBV5-1; len: 14; d_gene: NA; CDR3aa: CASTQEYSYNEQFF; CDR3nt: TGCGCCAGCACTCAGGAATACTCCTACAATGAGCAGTTCTTC
abundance: NA; j_gene: TRBJ2-7; v_gene: TRBV7-2; len: 14; d_gene: TRBD2; CDR3aa: CASGMAGGAYEQYF; CDR3nt: TGTGCCAGCGGGATGGCGGGGGGAGCCTACGAGCAGTACTTC
abundance: NA; j_gene: TRBJ2-7; v_gene: TRBV6-5; len: 11; d_gene: NA; CDR3aa: CASRDFYEQYF; CDR3nt: TGTGCCAGCAGGGACTTCTACGAGCAGTACTTC
abundance: NA; j_gene: TRBJ2-3; v_gene: TRBV5-1; len: 16; d_gene: NA; CDR3aa: CASSRLPTTSTDTQYF; CDR3nt: TGCGCCAGCAGTCGACTACCCACCACCTCCACAGATACGCAGTATTTT
abundance: NA; j_gene: TRBJ2-7; v_gene: TRBV6-1; len: 14; d_gene: NA; CDR3aa: CASSESPGVDEQYF; CDR3nt: TGTGCCAGCAGTGAAAGTCCAGGGGTAGACGAGCAGTACTTC
abundance: NA; j_gene: TRBJ1-1; v_gene: TRBV19; len: 14; d_gene: TRBD1; CDR3aa: CATTGGGLGTEAFF; CDR3nt: TGTGCCACCACAGGGGGGGGTCTCGGGACTGAAGCTTTCTTT
abundance: NA; j_gene: TRBJ2-5; v_gene: TRBV5-4; len: 13; d_gene: NA; CDR3aa: CASSSTREETQYF; CDR3nt: TGTGCCAGCAGCTCAACTAGAGAAGAGACCCAGTACTTC
abundance: once; j_gene: TRBJ2-2; v_gene: TRBV4-1; len: 14; d_gene: NA; CDR3aa: CASSQDAGPGELFF; CDR3nt: TGCGCCAGCAGCCAAGACGCGGGGCCCGGGGAGCTGTTTTTT
abundance: NA; j_gene: TRBJ2-3; v_gene: TRBV9; len: 17; d_gene: TRBD1; CDR3aa: CASSVVGQGAPTDTQYF; CDR3nt: TGTGCCAGCAGCGTAGTGGGACAGGGGGCCCCCACAGATACGCAGTATTTT
abundance: NA; j_gene: TRBJ1-5; v_gene: TRBV24-1; len: 13; d_gene: NA; CDR3aa: CATSDFRGQPQHF; CDR3nt: TGTGCCACCAGTGATTTTCGGGGTCAGCCCCAGCATTTT
abundance: NA; j_gene: TRBJ2-1; v_gene: TRBV4-1; len: 18; d_gene: NA; CDR3aa: CASSQETPLKRSYNEQFF; CDR3nt: TGCGCCAGCAGCCAAGAGACCCCTCTAAAGCGGTCCTACAATGAGCAGTTCTTC
abundance: NA; j_gene: TRBJ2-1; v_gene: TRBV5-1; len: 14; d_gene: TRBD2; CDR3aa: CASSPSGIYNEQFF; CDR3nt: TGCGCCAGCAGCCCCAGCGGGATCTACAATGAGCAGTTCTTC
abundance: NA; j_gene: TRBJ2-3; v_gene: TRBV6-6; len: 16; d_gene: TRBD2; CDR3aa: CASSYTSGVITDTQYF; CDR3nt: TGTGCCAGCAGTTACACTAGCGGGGTAATCACAGATACGCAGTATTTT
abundance: NA; j_gene: TRBJ1-2; v_gene: TRBV18; len: 13; d_gene: NA; CDR3aa: CASSPKREYGYTF; CDR3nt: TGTGCCAGCTCACCAAAACGGGAATATGGCTACACCTTC
abundance: NA; j_gene: TRBJ1-2; v_gene: TRBV12-5; len: 13; d_gene: NA; CDR3aa: CASGLWTAGGYTF; CDR3nt: TGTGCTAGTGGTTTGTGGACGGCGGGTGGCTACACCTTC
abundance: once; j_gene: TRBJ1-2; v_gene: TRBV19; len: 13; d_gene: NA; CDR3aa: CASSIQGYGGYTF; CDR3nt: TGTGCCAGTAGTATCCAGGGCTATGGGGGCTACACCTTC
abundance: NA; j_gene: TRBJ1-1; v_gene: TRBV25-1; len: 13; d_gene: NA; CDR3aa: CASWQGSGAEAFF; CDR3nt: TGTGCCAGCTGGCAGGGCAGTGGCGCTGAAGCTTTCTTT
abundance: NA; j_gene: TRBJ2-5; v_gene: TRBV9; len: 18; d_gene: TRBD2; CDR3aa: CASSVGGGLANDQETQYF; CDR3nt: TGTGCCAGCAGCGTAGGAGGGGGACTAGCGAACGACCAAGAGACCCAGTACTTC
abundance: once; j_gene: TRBJ1-1; v_gene: TRBV19; len: 14; d_gene: NA; CDR3aa: CASTSGGTYTEAFF; CDR3nt: TGTGCCAGTACCTCTGGGGGGACTTACACTGAAGCTTTCTTT
abundance: few; j_gene: TRBJ2-2; v_gene: TRBV5-1; len: 15; d_gene: TRBD2; CDR3aa: CASKWGGPDTGELFF; CDR3nt: TGCGCCAGCAAGTGGGGGGGTCCGGACACCGGGGAGCTGTTTTTT
abundance: NA; j_gene: TRBJ1-4; v_gene: TRBV27; len: 15; d_gene: TRBD1; CDR3aa: CASRHDRGFREKLFF; CDR3nt: TGTGCCAGCAGACACGACAGGGGGTTTCGAGAAAAACTGTTTTTT
abundance: NA; j_gene: TRBJ2-3; v_gene: TRBV6-5; len: 13; d_gene: TRBD1; CDR3aa: CAGDRGGTDTQYF; CDR3nt: TGTGCCGGAGACAGGGGGGGCACAGATACGCAGTATTTT
abundance: NA; j_gene: TRBJ2-7; v_gene: TRBV28; len: 14; d_gene: TRBD1; CDR3aa: CASSLGTGEREQYF; CDR3nt: TGTGCCAGCAGTTTAGGGACAGGGGAAAGGGAGCAGTACTTC
abundance: NA; j_gene: TRBJ1-2; v_gene: TRBV30; len: 15; d_gene: TRBD1; CDR3aa: CAWRPTGGANNGYTF; CDR3nt: TGTGCCTGGAGGCCTACAGGGGGCGCAAATAATGGCTACACCTTC
abundance: NA; j_gene: TRBJ1-1; v_gene: TRBV25-1; len: 15; d_gene: NA; CDR3aa: CASSATKGPGTEAFF; CDR3nt: TGTGCCAGCAGTGCCACTAAAGGCCCGGGGACTGAAGCTTTCTTT
abundance: NA; j_gene: TRBJ1-1; v_gene: TRBV27; len: 13; d_gene: NA; CDR3aa: CASSFGGYTEAFF; CDR3nt: TGTGCCAGCAGTTTTGGAGGGTACACTGAAGCTTTCTTT
abundance: NA; j_gene: TRBJ1-5; v_gene: TRBV2; len: 15; d_gene: TRBD1; CDR3aa: CASSMTGGSRQPQHF; CDR3nt: TGTGCCAGCAGCATGACAGGGGGCTCGCGTCAGCCCCAGCATTTT
abundance: NA; j_gene: TRBJ2-2; v_gene: TRBV7-6; len: 15; d_gene: TRBD1; CDR3aa: CASSLGTGNTGELFF; CDR3nt: TGTGCCAGCAGCTTAGGGACAGGGAACACCGGGGAGCTGTTTTTT
abundance: NA; j_gene: TRBJ2-3; v_gene: TRBV6-5; len: 14; d_gene: NA; CDR3aa: CASSYSRVTDTQYF; CDR3nt: TGTGCCAGCAGTTACTCGAGGGTTACAGATACGCAGTATTTT
abundance: NA; j_gene: TRBJ2-5; v_gene: TRBV5-4; len: 15; d_gene: NA; CDR3aa: CASSSGGRSQETQYF; CDR3nt: TGTGCCAGCAGCTCGGGGGGCCGGAGCCAAGAGACCCAGTACTTC
abundance: NA; j_gene: TRBJ2-5; v_gene: TRBV19; len: 18; d_gene: TRBD1; CDR3aa: CASGFSLGQGSHQETQYF; CDR3nt: TGTGCCAGTGGCTTCTCATTGGGACAGGGTTCCCATCAAGAGACCCAGTACTTC
abundance: few; j_gene: TRBJ1-6; v_gene: TRBV5-1; len: 14; d_gene: NA; CDR3aa: CASSPGSKYSPLHF; CDR3nt: TGCGCCAGCAGCCCGGGGTCAAAGTATTCACCCCTCCACTTT
abundance: NA; j_gene: TRBJ2-2; v_gene: TRBV18; len: 13; d_gene: NA; CDR3aa: CASSPQRQGELFF; CDR3nt: TGTGCCAGCTCACCACAGAGACAGGGGGAGCTGTTTTTT
abundance: NA; j_gene: TRBJ2-2; v_gene: TRBV28; len: 18; d_gene: TRBD2; CDR3aa: CASSPGTSGGVDTGELFF; CDR3nt: TGTGCCAGCAGTCCGGGGACTAGCGGGGGGGTGGACACCGGGGAGCTGTTTTTT
abundance: NA; j_gene: TRBJ2-1; v_gene: TRBV2; len: 14; d_gene: NA; CDR3aa: CASSREVVYNEQFF; CDR3nt: TGTGCCAGCAGTCGTGAGGTAGTCTACAATGAGCAGTTCTTC
abundance: NA; j_gene: TRBJ2-2; v_gene: TRBV30; len: 15; d_gene: NA; CDR3aa: CAWSQTGMNTGELFF; CDR3nt: TGTGCCTGGAGCCAAACAGGGATGAACACCGGGGAGCTGTTTTTT